This T cell receptor (beta chain) was sequenced during a study of regulatory T cells in long-lasting Graves disease. Combining iRepertoire HTBI primers with Arm-PCR of CDR3 regions, the authors built TCR beta libraries. TCRdb re-called the multiplex PCR reads with MiXCR, one entry per CDR3 protein. The table shows some 560,000 distinct CDR3 sequences, with roughly 16% occurring only once. This clonotype was seen more than once but under ten times. The time point was: newly diagnosed GD, antithyroid drugs for less than 3 months. Extracted PBMC RNA gave rise to the TCR library. Germline lookup yields CDR1 DFQATT and CDR2 SNEGSKA (reference sequence). J was trimmed by 5 bases and V by 3 bases; bases with no gene match: 6. The CDR3 has 13 residues. These same records also appear under a second study, on T cells in Graves' hyperthyroidism and ophthalmopathy. As that study records: The study based diagnoses on clinical symptoms, serum thyroxine and TRAb, thyroid ultrasound and orbital computed tomography.

This rearrangement joins TRBV20-1 to TRBJ2-5, with 7 positions matching TRBD2. The material was peripheral blood mononuclear cells (PBMCs), obtained at new diagnosis, from a patient treated with antithyroid drugs. The receptor was derived from a woman aged 40 to 65 with Graves disease. The CDR3 DNA sequence: TGCAGTGCTAGGGCGGCGGGGGTTGAGACCCAGTACTTC. Its translation is CSARAAGVETQYF.